This T cell receptor (beta chain) is from a study of blood T cell repertoires in COVID-19. Assay: immunoSEQ multiplex PCR; the TCRdb copy retains only in-frame clones and omits some. Among under 300,000 clones listed, 84% were seen once. The specimen sequenced was peripheral blood. The sequence was collected from a man aged 40-49 years who had recovered from COVID-19.

CDR3 DNA sequence: TGTGCCTGGAGGAATTGGACAGGAACTGAAGCTTTCTTT. This gives the protein CAWRNWTGTEAFF. V is TRBV30 and J is TRBJ1-1; 7 bases map to TRBD1. Germline V gives CDR1 GTSNPN, CDR2 SVGIG (reference sequence). The CDR3 covers 13 residues. The V and J ends lost 3 bases and 5 bases, in that order; junction bases with no gene match: 6.